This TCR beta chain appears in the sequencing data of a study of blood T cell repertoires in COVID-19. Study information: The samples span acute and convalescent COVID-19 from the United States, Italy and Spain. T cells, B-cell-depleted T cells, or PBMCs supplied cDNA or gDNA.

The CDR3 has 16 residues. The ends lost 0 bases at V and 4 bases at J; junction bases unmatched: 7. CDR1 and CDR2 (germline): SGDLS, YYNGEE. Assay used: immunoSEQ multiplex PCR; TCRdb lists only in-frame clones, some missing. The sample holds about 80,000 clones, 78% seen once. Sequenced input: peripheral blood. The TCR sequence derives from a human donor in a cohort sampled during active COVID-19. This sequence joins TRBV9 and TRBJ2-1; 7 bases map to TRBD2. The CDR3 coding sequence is TGTGCCAGCAGCGTAGGGTGGGGGGGACTATACAATGAGCAGTTCTTC. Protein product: CASSVGWGGLYNEQFF.